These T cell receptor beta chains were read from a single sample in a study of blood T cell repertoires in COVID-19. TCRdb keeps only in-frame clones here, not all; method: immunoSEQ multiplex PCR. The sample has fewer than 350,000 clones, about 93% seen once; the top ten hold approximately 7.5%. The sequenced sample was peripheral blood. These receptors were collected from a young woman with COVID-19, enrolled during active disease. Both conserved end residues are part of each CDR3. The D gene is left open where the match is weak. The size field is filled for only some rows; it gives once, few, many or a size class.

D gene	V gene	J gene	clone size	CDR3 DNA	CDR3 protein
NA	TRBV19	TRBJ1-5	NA	TGTGCCAGTGGCCGCGGGCCCAATCAGCCCCAGCATTTT	CASGRGPNQPQHF
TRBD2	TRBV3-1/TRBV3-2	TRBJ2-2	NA	TGTGCCAGCAGCCCAACTAGCGGGGGTGGTAGGCGGGAGCTGTTTTTT	CASSPTSGGGRRELFF
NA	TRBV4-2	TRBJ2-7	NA	TGTGCCAGCGGGGCAGAGAGCTCCTACGAGCAGTACTTC	CASGAESSYEQYF
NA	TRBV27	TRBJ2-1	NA	TGTGCCAGCAAAGTTGGTCGTGTTCTAGACCACTACAATGAGCAGTTCTTC	CASKVGRVLDHYNEQFF
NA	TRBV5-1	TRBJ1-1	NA	TGCGCCAGCAGCTTGGCTGGGCAGGGTGGCACTGAAGCTTTCTTT	CASSLAGQGGTEAFF
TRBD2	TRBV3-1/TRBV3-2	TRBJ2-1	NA	TGTGCCAGCAGCTCGAAATGGGGGAGGGAAAACAATGAGCAGTTCTTC	CASSSKWGRENNEQFF
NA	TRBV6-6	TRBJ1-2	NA	TGTGCCAGCAGCAGTCCGGGAGGGGAGGATGGCTACACCTTC	CASSSPGGEDGYTF
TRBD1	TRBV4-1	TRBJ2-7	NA	TGCGCCAGCAGCCAATGGACAGGGAGCTCCTACGAGCAGTACTTC	CASSQWTGSSYEQYF
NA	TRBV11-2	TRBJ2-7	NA	TGTGCCAGCAGCTTAAGACTAAGCGCTACCTACGAGCAGTACTTC	CASSLRLSATYEQYF
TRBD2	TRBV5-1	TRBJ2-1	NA	TGCGCCAGCAGCTTGGGAACCCTAGCGGGGGGCTCGAACAATGAGCAGTTCTTC	CASSLGTLAGGSNNEQFF
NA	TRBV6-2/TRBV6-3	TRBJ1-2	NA	TGTGCCAGCAGTTACCACACAGGGAACTATGGCTACACCTTC	CASSYHTGNYGYTF
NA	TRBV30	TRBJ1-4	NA	TGTGCCTGGAGTGGGCGGGCTAATGAAAAACTGTTTTTT	CAWSGRANEKLFF
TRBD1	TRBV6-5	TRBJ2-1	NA	TGTGCCAGCAGTTACTCTTCCGGGACAGGGGGGAATGAGCAGTTCTTC	CASSYSSGTGGNEQFF
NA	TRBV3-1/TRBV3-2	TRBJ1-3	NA	TGTGCCAGCAGCCAAGTAACGGGGGAGGGTGTAGGAAACACCATATATTTT	CASSQVTGEGVGNTIYF
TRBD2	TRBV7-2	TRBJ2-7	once	TGTGCCAGCAGCTTATTCAGCGGGATCCGTGGCGAGCAGTACTTC	CASSLFSGIRGEQYF
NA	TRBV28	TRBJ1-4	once	TGTGCCAGCAGTTCAGGGGCAGAAGAAAAACTGTTTTTT	CASSSGAEEKLFF
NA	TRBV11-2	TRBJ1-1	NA	TGTGCCAGCAGCTTCTCAGACAGGAACACTGAAGCTTTCTTT	CASSFSDRNTEAFF
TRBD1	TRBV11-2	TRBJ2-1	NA	TGTGCCAGCAGCCCCCGGACAGGGAAAAAGTTCTTC	CASSPRTGKKFF
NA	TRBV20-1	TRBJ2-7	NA	TGCAGTGCTAGTGAGTACACAGGCCCCTACGAGCAGTACTTC	CSASEYTGPYEQYF
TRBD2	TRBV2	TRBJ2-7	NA	TGTGCCAGCACCCCTGGGACTAGCGGTACCTACGAGCAGTACTTC	CASTPGTSGTYEQYF
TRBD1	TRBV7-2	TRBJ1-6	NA	TGTGCCAGCAGCCCGGACAGGAACAATTCACCCCTCCACTTT	CASSPDRNNSPLHF
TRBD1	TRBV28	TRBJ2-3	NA	TGTGCCAGCGGCCAAGGACAGGGCAGCACAGATACGCAGTATTTT	CASGQGQGSTDTQYF
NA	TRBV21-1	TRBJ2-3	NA	TGTGCCAGCTCCCGGGGGGGGAGCACAGATACGCAGTATTTT	CASSRGGSTDTQYF
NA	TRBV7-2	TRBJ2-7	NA	TGTGCCAGCAGCTTAACGTCAGCCTACGAGCAGTACTTC	CASSLTSAYEQYF
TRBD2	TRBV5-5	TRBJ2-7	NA	TGTGCCAGCAGCAGGACTAGCGGGATCTCCTACGAGCAGTACTTC	CASSRTSGISYEQYF
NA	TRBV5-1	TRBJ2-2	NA	TGCGCCAGCAGCTTAAGGGCAGGGAAGAACACCGGGGAGCTGTTTTTT	CASSLRAGKNTGELFF
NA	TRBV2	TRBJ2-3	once	TGTGCCAGCGTTCAGGGAACAGATACGCAGTATTTT	CASVQGTDTQYF
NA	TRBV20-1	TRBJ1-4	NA	TGCAGTGCTAGTCATCGGCAGGGTAATGAAAAACTGTTTTTT	CSASHRQGNEKLFF
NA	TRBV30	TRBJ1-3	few	TGTGCCTGGAGTATCACAAAAGCGGCCTACACCATATATTTT	CAWSITKAAYTIYF
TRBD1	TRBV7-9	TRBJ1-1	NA	TGTGCCAGCAGCCCGACCGACAGGGATACTGAAGCTTTCTTT	CASSPTDRDTEAFF